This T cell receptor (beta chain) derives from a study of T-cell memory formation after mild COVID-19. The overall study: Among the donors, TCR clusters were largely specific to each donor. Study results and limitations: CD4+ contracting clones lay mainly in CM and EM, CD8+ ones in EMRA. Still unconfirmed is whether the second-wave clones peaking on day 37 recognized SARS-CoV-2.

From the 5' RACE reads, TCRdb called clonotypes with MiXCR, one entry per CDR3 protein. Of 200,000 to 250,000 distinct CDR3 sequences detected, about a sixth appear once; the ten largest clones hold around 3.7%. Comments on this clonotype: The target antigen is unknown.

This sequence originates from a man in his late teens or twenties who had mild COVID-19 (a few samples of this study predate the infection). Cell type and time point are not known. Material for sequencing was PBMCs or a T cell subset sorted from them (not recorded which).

The CDR3 protein is CASNRADGNQPQHF. The CDR3 coding sequence is TGTGCCAGCAACCGGGCCGATGGCAATCAGCCCCAGCATTTT. V is TRBV7-2 and J is TRBJ1-5; D is ambiguous. V lost 7 bases to trimming and J lost 2 bases, with 12 bases between them. The CDR3 spans 14 residues. Germline values: CDR1 SGHTA, CDR2 FQGNSA.